These 27 T cell receptor beta chains originate from one sample sequenced in a study of T-cell reconstitution after alpha-beta-depleted transplantation in children. Preparing the TCRbeta library involved the use of unique molecular identifiers. TCRdb analysed the PCR reads with MiXCR anew, one entry per CDR3 protein. This sample has 150,000 to 200,000 distinct CDR3 sequences, with about 6.8% found just once. The sequences come from PBMCs from the stem cell graft donor, collected from the stem cell graft. Receptor source: a human donor who donated a stem cell graft to a child with Wiskott-Aldrich syndrome.

The table lists this clonotype with many counts. The chain recombines TRBV5-6 with TRBJ2-5; 14 nucleotides match TRBD2. V shed 4 bases, J shed 2 bases, and the junction held 16 bases outside the gene matches. The CDR3 has 20 amino acids. Germline V gives CDR1 SGHDT, CDR2 YYEEEE. CDR3 loop: CASSRGELRLAGGVQETQYF. As DNA, the CDR3 is TGTGCCAGCAGCCGTGGCGAGTTGAGACTAGCGGGAGGGGTACAAGAGACCCAGTACTTC. Complete variable domain (other parts from reference TRBV5-6 and TRBJ2-5): DAGVTQSPTHLIKTRGQQVTLRCSPKSGHDTVSWYQQALGQGPQFIFQYYEEEERQRGNFPDRFSGHQFPNYSSELNVNALLLGDSALYLCASSRGELRLAGGVQETQYFGPGTRLLVL.

This clonotype was seen many times. The V gene is TRBV12-3 or TRBV12-4, the J gene TRBJ2-3; D is possibly TRBD1 (5 bases). The CDR3 is 13 amino acids. Trimming took 7 bases from V and 4 from J, leaving 12 bases between them. CDR3 sequence (DNA): TGTGCCAGCATGTCTCGACAGCCAGATACGCAGTATTTT. This encodes CASMSRQPDTQYF.

This clonotype was seen ten or more times. The chain is built from TRBV12-3 or TRBV12-4 and TRBJ1-2; D is unclear. There are 16 residues in the CDR3. V was cut by 3 bases and J by 6 bases, with 20 bases left in between. The CDR3 nucleotides are TGTGCCAGCAGTTTGTCCCTAATCCATGCGTCCGATGGCTACACCTTC. It encodes CASSLSLIHASDGYTF.

V and J are TRBV3-1 and TRBJ2-1, with TRBD2 identical over 11 bases. This CDR3 region has 16 residues. Germline CDR1 LGHDT, CDR2 YNNKEL (reference sequence). V shed 4 bases and J 4 bases; nucleotides not matched to a gene: 6. CDR3 coding DNA: TGTGCCAGCAGCCCTAATAGCGGGGGGGGGTACAATGAGCAGTTCTTC. It specifies CASSPNSGGGYNEQFF.

This clonotype was detected ten times or more. V is TRBV15 and J is TRBJ1-2; 12 positions agree with TRBD1. The J segment lost 2 bases and the V segment lost 6 bases, leaving 4 bases of the junction unmatched. There are 15 residues in the CDR3. Germline V gene data show CDR1 as LNHNV and CDR2 as YYDKDF (reference sequence). The CDR3 sequence is CATRGTGGRNYGYTF. The CDR3 DNA sequence: TGTGCCACCAGAGGGACAGGGGGCCGGAACTATGGCTACACCTTC.

This clonotype has a count of ten or more. The genes are TRBV6-5 and TRBJ1-2; a weak D match, TRBD1 (6 bases). Looked up from germline, CDR1 is MNHEY and CDR2 is SVGAGI. V was trimmed by 7 bases and J by 10 bases, leaving 22 bases between them. The CDR3 contains 14 residues. DNA for the CDR3: TGTGCCAGCACTATTGAACTAGGACAGCTGGCCTACACCTTC. Its translation is CASTIELGQLAYTF.

This clonotype was counted between two and nine times. V usage is TRBV7-2 and J usage is TRBJ1-5; D gene ambiguous. V lost 4 bases to trimming and J lost 2 bases, with 6 bases between them. The CDR3 covers 13 residues. From germline, CDR1 is SGHTA and CDR2 FQGNSA. The CDR3 is CASSSTGNQPQHF. The CDR3 nucleotides are TGTGCCAGCAGCTCCACCGGCAATCAGCCCCAGCATTTT. Variable domain in full (rest from reference TRBV7-2 and TRBJ1-5): GAGVSQSPSNKVTEKGKDVELRCDPISGHTALYWYRQSLGQGLEFLIYFQGNSAPDKSGLPSDRFSAERTGGSVSTLTIQRTQQEDSAVYLCASSSTGNQPQHFGDGTRLSIL.

This clonotype was seen many times. The gene calls are TRBV29-1 and TRBJ2-7; D remains unclear. In germline, CDR1 is SQVTM, CDR2 ANQGSEA. V lost 1 base, J lost 5 bases, and 9 bases lay in between. The CDR3 totals 12 residues. The CDR3 sequence is CSVEVSLHEQYF. CDR3 bases: TGCAGCGTTGAAGTGAGCCTCCACGAGCAGTACTTC.

In this sample, this clonotype turned up many times. The chain carries TRBV5-1 and TRBJ2-7, with D tentatively TRBD1 (5 bases). From germline, CDR1 is SGHRS and CDR2 YFSETQ. CDR3 length: 14 residues. The V gene lost 0 bases and the J gene lost 2 bases, with 9 bases spanning the gap. CDR3 amino acids: CASSLDWGPYEQYF. The CDR3 DNA is TGCGCCAGCAGCTTGGACTGGGGCCCCTACGAGCAGTACTTC. Full variable domain (rest looked up from reference TRBV5-1 and TRBJ2-7): KAGVTQTPRYLIKTRGQQVTLSCSPISGHRSVSWYQQTPGQGLQFLFEYFSETQRNKGNFPGRFSGRQFSNSRSEMNVSTLELGDSALYLCASSLDWGPYEQYFGPGTRLTVT.

This clonotype was picked up one time. Being one base from a much bigger clone, this may be a read error. V usage is TRBV5-1 and J usage is TRBJ2-5; D gene uncertain. This CDR3 spans 12 amino acids. CDR1 and CDR2 from the germline V gene are SGHRS and YFSETQ. The CDR3 sequence: CARSLVKETQYF. CDR3 DNA: TGCGCCAGAAGCTTGGTCAAAGAGACCCAGTACTTC.

With regard to this clonotype: With a much larger clone just one base away, this may be a read error. The rearrangement links TRBV27 to TRBJ2-4; 7 bases align to TRBD2. The CDR3 runs 13 residues. Germline V gene sequence: CDR1 MNHEY, CDR2 SMNVEV (reference sequence). In DNA, the CDR3 is TGTGCCAGCAGTATGAGGGAGGGAGACATTCTGTACTTC. Residues: CASSMREGDILYF.

At least ten counts were recorded for this clonotype. The chain uses TRBV5-1 and TRBJ2-3; TRBD2 might be the D (7 bases). CDR1 is SGHRS and CDR2 is YFSETQ in the germline V gene. The CDR3 is 17 amino acids. Trimming removed 6 bases from V and 3 bases from J, with 23 bases in between. This chain's CDR3 is CASTIRGRGGRTDTQYF. DNA of the CDR3: TGCGCCAGCACCATCCGGGGGAGGGGGGGCCGGACAGATACGCAGTATTTT.

In nucleotides, the CDR3 is TGCGCCAGCAGGTTCGGACAGGGGGCTAACGAGCAGTACTTC. This gives the protein CASRFGQGANEQYF. The V gene is TRBV5-1, the J gene TRBJ2-7, with 11 bases matching TRBD1. V shed 5 bases, J shed 5 bases, and the junction held 6 bases outside the gene matches. Germline CDR1 SGHRS, CDR2 YFSETQ. The CDR3 spans 14 residues.

The table lists this clonotype with many counts. V gene TRBV20-1 combines with J gene TRBJ2-1; 9 bases match TRBD2. This CDR3 is built from 14 residues. Germline loops: CDR1 DFQATT, CDR2 SNEGSKA (reference sequence). J gave up 7 bases and V 6 bases, and 10 bases lay outside the gene matches. CDR3 in amino acids: CSAPPQAGGNEQFF. DNA of the CDR3: TGCAGTGCGCCCCCGCAAGCGGGAGGTAATGAGCAGTTCTTC.

This clonotype has only a few counts. J is TRBJ2-5 and V is TRBV25-1, with a tentative D call TRBD2 (7 bases). Germline CDR1 reads MGHDK; CDR2 reads SYGVNS. CDR3 length: 15 amino acids. Trimming pared 1 base from V and 5 bases from J, leaving 14 bases between. The CDR3, as DNA: TGTGCCAGCAGTGAATTCCAGGGGAGGGCTGAGACCCAGTACTTC. Its protein product is CASSEFQGRAETQYF.

This clonotype was found many times. This chain joins TRBV7-8 and TRBJ2-1; TRBD2 is a possible D gene (6 bases). CDR3 length: 15 residues. Trimming stripped 1 base from V and 0 bases from J, with 7 bases between. The germline V gene encodes CDR1 SGHVS and CDR2 FQNEAQ. CDR3 sequence reads: CASSLVADSYNEQFF. As DNA, the CDR3 is TGTGCCAGCAGCTTAGTAGCGGACTCCTACAATGAGCAGTTCTTC.

Ten or more counts support this clonotype. The rearrangement joins TRBV10-3 to TRBJ2-6, with 9 positions matching TRBD2. CDR3 size: 16 residues. With V trimmed by 8 bases and J by 0 bases, 5 bases remained unmatched. CDR1 and CDR2 from the germline V gene are ENHRY and SYGVKD. For the CDR3, the DNA is TGTGCCATCGTAGCGGGGGCCGGCTCTGGGGCCAACGTCCTGACTTTC. Its translation is CAIVAGAGSGANVLTF.

Ten or more counts support this clonotype. V usage is TRBV18 and J usage is TRBJ2-6; tentative D call: TRBD2 (6 bases). The V and J ends lost 4 bases and 0 bases respectively, with 22 bases between them. CDR3 length equals 20 residues. Germline V gene lookup returns CDR1 KGHSH and CDR2 LQKENI. The CDR3: CASSLYGRTTYNSGANVLTF. The CDR3 DNA reads TGTGCCAGCTCACTATATGGACGGACTACTTATAACTCTGGGGCCAACGTCCTGACTTTC.

V is TRBV10-3 and J is TRBJ2-5; TRBD1 is a possible D gene (6 bases). The V gene lost 0 bases and the J gene lost 2 bases, with 13 bases spanning the gap. This CDR3 has 16 amino acids. CDR1 ENHRY and CDR2 SYGVKD come from the germline V gene. CDR3 nucleotide sequence: TGTGCCATCAGTGAGTCGACTGGGGGCCCTCAAGAGACCCAGTACTTC. This encodes CAISESTGGPQETQYF.

This clonotype has at least ten counts. The V and J genes are TRBV5-6 and TRBJ2-1; possibly TRBD1 or TRBD2 for D (6 bases each). Germline lookup yields CDR1 SGHDT and CDR2 YYEEEE. CDR3 length: 18 amino acids. Between the trimmed V and J ends, which lost 4 bases and 6 bases, there was a span of 26 bases. CDR3 nucleotide sequence: TGTGCCAGCAGCCCCAAGGCACGGTTTCTACAGGGAGGCAATGAGCAGTTCTTC. This sequence encodes CASSPKARFLQGGNEQFF.

The sample holds many counts of this clonotype. The V gene is TRBV20-1, the J gene TRBJ2-6, with 9 nucleotides matching TRBD1. Germline CDR1 reads DFQATT; CDR2 reads SNEGSKA (reference sequence). The CDR3 runs 16 residues. After removal of 6 bases from V and 2 bases from J, the junction contained 8 bases not matched to a gene. The CDR3 spells CSARGQGIPGANVLTF. CDR3 bases: TGCAGTGCCAGGGGACAGGGCATTCCTGGGGCCAACGTCCTGACTTTC.

This clonotype showed up many times. This chain uses TRBV27 with TRBJ2-7; D unclear. The CDR3 runs to 13 residues. The V and J ends lost 3 bases and 0 bases respectively, with 6 bases between them. Germline V gene data show CDR1 as MNHEY and CDR2 as SMNVEV (reference sequence). The CDR3 reads CASSFRHSYEQYF. CDR3 bases: TGTGCCAGCAGTTTCCGGCACTCCTACGAGCAGTACTTC.

This chain joins TRBV7-9 and TRBJ2-3; 15 nucleotides align to TRBD2. The CDR3 is made up of 16 amino acids. Germline V gene data show CDR1 as SEHNR and CDR2 as FQNEAQ (reference sequence). V lost 1 base and J lost 4; bases outside the gene matches: 0. CDR3 sequence (DNA): TGTGCCAGCAGCTTAGGGACTAGCGGGAGGGCAGATACGCAGTATTTT. Amino acid sequence: CASSLGTSGRADTQYF. The whole variable domain, remainder taken from reference TRBV7-9 and TRBJ2-3, is DTGVSQNPRHKITKRGQNVTFRCDPISEHNRLYWYRQTLGQGPEFLTYFQNEAQLEKSRLLSDRFSAERPKGSFSTLEIQRTEQGDSAMYLCASSLGTSGRADTQYFGPGTRLTVL.

This clonotype has a count of ten or more. The chain links TRBV24-1 to TRBJ2-1; 8 bases line up with TRBD1. This CDR3 spans 17 amino acids. CDR1 and CDR2 (germline): KGHDR, SFDVKD. The V gene end was trimmed by 7 bases and the J gene end by 6 bases; junction bases not matched to a gene: 16. The CDR3 protein is CATSTNLAGQDANEQFF. The CDR3 region has the DNA TGTGCCACCAGCACCAATCTCGCGGGACAGGATGCCAATGAGCAGTTCTTC.

This clonotype was counted between two and nine times. At one end, the junction sequence differs from germline, possibly due to a read error. The chain couples TRBV29-1 to TRBJ1-2; tentative D call: TRBD1 (5 bases). CDR3 length equals 8 residues. The germline CDR1 and CDR2 sequences are SQVTM and ANQGSEA. Here the CDR3 reads CSSRDLYF. The CDR3 DNA follows: TGCAGTTCCCGGGACTTATACTTC.

This clonotype was counted ten times or more. The chain links TRBV4-1 to TRBJ2-7; D is ambiguous. The V gene's germline CDR1 is MGHRA and CDR2 YSYEKL. V dropped 5 bases and J dropped 3 bases, with 5 bases sitting between them. The CDR3 totals 11 residues. CDR3 coding DNA: TGCGCCAGCAGCATCGGCTACGAGCAGTACTTC. Translated: CASSIGYEQYF.

J is TRBJ1-5 and V is TRBV12-3 or TRBV12-4, with 11 positions matching TRBD1. This CDR3 region has 14 residues. V lost 6 bases and J lost 6; bases outside the gene matches: 4. The CDR3 sequence is CASRPGTGGQPQHF. In DNA form, the CDR3 reads TGTGCCAGCAGACCCGGGACAGGGGGTCAGCCCCAGCATTTT.